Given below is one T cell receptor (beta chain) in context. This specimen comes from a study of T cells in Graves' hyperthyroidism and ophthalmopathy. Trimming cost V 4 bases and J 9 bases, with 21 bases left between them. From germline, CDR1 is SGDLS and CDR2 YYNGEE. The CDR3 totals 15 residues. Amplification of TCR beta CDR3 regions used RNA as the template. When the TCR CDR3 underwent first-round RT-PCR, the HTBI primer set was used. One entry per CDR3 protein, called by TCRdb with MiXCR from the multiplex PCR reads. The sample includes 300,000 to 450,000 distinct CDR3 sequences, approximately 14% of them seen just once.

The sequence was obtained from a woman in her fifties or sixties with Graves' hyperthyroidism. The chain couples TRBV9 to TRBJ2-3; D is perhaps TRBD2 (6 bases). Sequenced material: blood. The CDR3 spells CASSPGVAAPATQYF. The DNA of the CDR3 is TGTGCCAGCAGCCCCGGGGTAGCGGCCCCGGCGACGCAGTATTTT.